This is a list of T cell receptor beta chains from one sample in a study of early T cells in non-severe SARS-CoV-2 infection. MiXCR, run by TCRdb on the 5' RACE reads, gives a single entry per CDR3 protein. The sample lists tens of thousands of distinct CDR3 sequences, 12% seen once, with 4% to 5.5% in the top ten. Sequencing was performed on whole blood. The origin of the receptors is an adult who was a healthcare worker with PCR-confirmed SARS-CoV-2 infection or an uninfected control (not recorded which). The CDR3 runs from the conserved cysteine through the conserved F or W. The D gene is left open where the match is weak. Only part of the rows carry a size: once, few, many, or a class if the clone is expanded.

D,J,size,V,DNA,CDR3
NA,TRBJ2-7,many,TRBV28,TGTGCCAGCAGGACTATATACGAGCAGTACTTC,CASRTIYEQYF
TRBD1,TRBJ2-2,many,TRBV7-2,TGTGCCAGCAGCTTGATGAGACAGGGGGCTACCGGGGAGCTGTTTTTT,CASSLMRQGATGELFF
TRBD1,TRBJ2-5,NA,TRBV7-9,TGTGCCAGCAGCCCGAGACCAGGGGGCGTTGAGACCCAGTACTTC,CASSPRPGGVETQYF
TRBD1,TRBJ1-1,few,TRBV2,TGTGCCAGCAGTGACAGGGGGCTGGATGAAGCTTTCTTT,CASSDRGLDEAFF
NA,TRBJ1-5,few,TRBV5-6,TGTGCCAGCAGCTCGAAGGGGAGGTTCCAGCCCCAGCATTTT,CASSSKGRFQPQHF
NA,TRBJ2-7,few,TRBV11-2,TGTGCCAGCAGCCTTTTTAGTGGGTACGAGCAGTACTTC,CASSLFSGYEQYF
TRBD1,TRBJ1-1,few,TRBV2,TGTGCCAGCAGTCGGGACAGAATGAACACTGAAGCTTTCTTT,CASSRDRMNTEAFF
NA,TRBJ2-7,many,TRBV6-5,TGTGCCAGCAACCGCCAGGGGGGCTCCTACGAGCAGTACTTC,CASNRQGGSYEQYF
NA,TRBJ2-3,NA,TRBV5-1,TGCGCCAGCAGCCCGGGACGTCTGGATACGCAGTATTTT,CASSPGRLDTQYF
NA,TRBJ2-7,few,TRBV19,TGTGCCAGTAGTTCGCACTTGGAGGGCGAGCAGTACTTC,CASSSHLEGEQYF
TRBD1,TRBJ1-2,few,TRBV10-3,TGTGCCACCTTAAAGAACGGAGGGGGCAACTATGGCTACACCTTC,CATLKNGGGNYGYTF
TRBD1,TRBJ1-3,many,TRBV18,TGTGCCAGCTCACCACCGGGACAGGGGGCTCTAGGAAACACCATATATTTT,CASSPPGQGALGNTIYF
NA,TRBJ2-1,few,TRBV9,TGTGCCAGCAGGAAAGGGGGTGAAGTTCATGAGCAGTTCTTC,CASRKGGEVHEQFF
TRBD1,TRBJ1-1,many,TRBV10-1,TGCGCCCTGCCAGGGGGCCACACTGAAGCTTTCTTT,CALPGGHTEAFF
NA,TRBJ2-2,many,TRBV27,TGTGCCAGCAGTCCCCGCCGGGCCGAGGGCGGGGAGCTGTTTTTT,CASSPRRAEGGELFF
TRBD2,TRBJ2-2,few,TRBV6-6,TGTGCCAGCAGTTACCCCGGGGGTAGCGGGGCCACCGGGGAGCTGTTTTTT,CASSYPGGSGATGELFF
TRBD2,TRBJ2-3,few,TRBV2,TGTGCCAGCAGTGAAAGACTAGCGGGGGACTTTAGCACAGATACGCAGTATTTT,CASSERLAGDFSTDTQYF
NA,TRBJ1-2,few,TRBV3-1,TGTGCCAGCAGCCAAGACGGGACTACTGGCTACACCTTC,CASSQDGTTGYTF
TRBD2,TRBJ2-1,NA,TRBV9,TGTGCCAGCAGCCCGACTAGCGGGGCGTGGAGCTCCTACAATGAGCAGTTCTTC,CASSPTSGAWSSYNEQFF
NA,TRBJ2-7,NA,TRBV20-1,TGCAGTGCTAGAGTTGTCGAGGGGAGTCATTTCTACGAGCAGTACTTC,CSARVVEGSHFYEQYF
NA,TRBJ2-7,many,TRBV12-3/TRBV12-4,TGTGCCTTTCCCCAGTTCGGAGACTACGAGCAGTACTTC,CAFPQFGDYEQYF
TRBD1,TRBJ2-7,many,TRBV30,TGTGCCTGGAGGGGGACAGGGAGCTCCTACGAGCAGTACTTC,CAWRGTGSSYEQYF
NA,TRBJ2-5,NA,TRBV29-1,TGCAGCGGGTCAGGTGGCGGCCAAGAGACCCAGTACTTC,CSGSGGGQETQYF